The 31 T cell receptor beta chains below were found in one sample sequenced in a study of lymphopenia after photon versus proton radiotherapy. Here immunoSEQ multiplex PCR was the method, and the copy in TCRdb shows in-frame clones only, minus some. The sample consists of approximately 50,000 clones, more than 70% of them appearing once. The sample here was peripheral blood, taken from a patient treated with photon-based radiotherapy. The receptor set was obtained from a man aged 50 or older with gastric cancer.

The sample holds one count of this clone. The chain joins TRBV11-2 to TRBJ1-1; a possible D gene is TRBD1 (6 bases). In germline, CDR1 is SGHAT, CDR2 FQNNGV. The CDR3 totals 15 residues. The V end lost 1 base, the J end lost 4 bases, and 13 bases lay between the germline ends. CDR3 DNA: TGTGCCAGCAGCTTAGTTCGGGGGCGGGTCACTGAAGCTTTCTTT. It translates to CASSLVRGRVTEAFF.

This clone was seen more than once but under ten times. J is TRBJ1-1 and V is TRBV7-9; possibly TRBD1 for D (5 bases). Trimming cost V 4 bases and J 5 bases, with 14 bases left between them. CDR3 size: 14 residues. Germline assignment: CDR1 SEHNR and CDR2 FQNEAQ (reference sequence). This CDR3 reads CASSWHRGGTEAFF. The CDR3 DNA is TGTGCCAGCAGCTGGCACCGCGGGGGTACTGAAGCTTTCTTT.

The J gene is TRBJ1-1, the V gene TRBV5-1, with D possibly TRBD1 on 5 matching bases. Germline loops: CDR1 SGHRS, CDR2 YFSETQ. The V and J ends lost 3 bases and 2 bases respectively, with 11 bases between them. The length of the CDR3 is 14 residues. CDR3 sequence (DNA): TGCGCCAGCAGCTGGTCCGGGGGAAACACTGAAGCTTTCTTT. Its protein product is CASSWSGGNTEAFF.

The chain couples TRBV11-2 to TRBJ1-2; D not certain. Germline V gives CDR1 SGHAT, CDR2 FQNNGV. Trimming pared 4 bases from V and 8 bases from J, leaving 17 bases between. The CDR3 has 14 amino acids. CDR3 sequence: CASSSSRPHRGYTF. In DNA, the CDR3 is TGTGCCAGCAGCTCCAGTCGGCCCCATCGGGGCTACACCTTC. Variable domain in full (rest from reference TRBV11-2 and TRBJ1-2): EAGVAQSPRYKIIEKRQSVAFWCNPISGHATLYWYQQILGQGPKLLIQFQNNGVVDDSQLPKDRFSAERLKGVDSTLKIQPAKLEDSAVYLCASSSSRPHRGYTFGSGTRLTVV.

This clone came up a few times. V and J are TRBV6-1 and TRBJ2-7; the D is unclear. Germline V gives CDR1 MNHNS, CDR2 SASEGT. V lost 4 bases, J lost 2 bases, and 12 bases lay in between. The CDR3 length is 14 residues. The CDR3 region is CASSVGSVTYEQYF. DNA of the CDR3: TGTGCCAGCAGTGTAGGCAGCGTGACCTACGAGCAGTACTTC.

The V gene is TRBV5-1, the J gene TRBJ2-1; D assignment may be TRBD1 or TRBD2 (6 bases each). Germline V gives CDR1 SGHRS, CDR2 YFSETQ. The CDR3 is made up of 16 amino acids. The ends were cut back, 5 bases at V and 3 bases at J, with 18 bases in the middle. The CDR3: CASSQANGGRYNEQFF. CDR3 DNA: TGCGCCAGCAGTCAAGCTAACGGGGGCCGCTACAATGAGCAGTTCTTC.

This clone was counted between two and nine times. This chain joins TRBV2 and TRBJ2-7; TRBD2 aligns across 15 bases. The V gene's germline CDR1 is SNHLY and CDR2 FYNNEI. The V and J ends lost 6 bases and 2 bases, in that order; junction bases with no gene match: 2. The CDR3 consists of 15 residues. This chain's CDR3 is CASRGTSGGTYEQYF. DNA of the CDR3: TGTGCCAGCAGGGGGACTAGCGGGGGGACCTACGAGCAGTACTTC.

This sequence joins TRBV10-3 and TRBJ2-5; 10 positions agree with TRBD2. Germline CDR1 ENHRY, CDR2 SYGVKD. Losses at the gene ends were 8 bases for V and 3 bases for J; bases not matched to a gene: 6. The CDR3 extends over 14 amino acids. As DNA, the CDR3 is TGTGCCATCGGGAGGAGCGGGAGGGAAGAGACCCAGTACTTC. It codes for CAIGRSGREETQYF.

The V gene is TRBV6-1, the J gene TRBJ1-2, with TRBD1 matching 9 bases. J was trimmed by 4 bases and V by 2 bases; bases with no gene match: 2. The CDR3 spans 14 residues. The germline V gene has CDR1 MNHNS and CDR2 SASEGT. DNA of the CDR3: TGTGCCAGCAGTGAACAGACAGGGGGCTATGGCTACACCTTC. It codes for CASSEQTGGYGYTF.

This clone was detected once. The chain links TRBV2 to TRBJ2-1, with 11 nucleotides matching TRBD2. The V and J ends lost 7 bases and 2 bases, in that order; junction bases with no gene match: 7. Germline V gene lookup returns CDR1 SNHLY and CDR2 FYNNEI. CDR3 size: 16 residues. The CDR3 nucleotides read TGTGCCAGCAAGGTGCTAGCGGGAGGCACCTACAATGAGCAGTTCTTC. Translation gives CASKVLAGGTYNEQFF. Full variable domain (remainder filled in from reference TRBV2 and TRBJ2-1): EPEVTQTPSHQVTQMGQEVILRCVPISNHLYFYWYRQILGQKVEFLVSFYNNEISEKSEIFDDQFSVERPDGSNFTLKIRSTKLEDSAMYFCASKVLAGGTYNEQFFGPGTRLTVL.

V and J are TRBV29-1 and TRBJ2-4, with 10 bases that match TRBD2. Losses at the gene ends were 4 bases for V and 0 bases for J; bases not matched to a gene: 15. The CDR3 runs 19 residues. Germline loops: CDR1 SQVTM, CDR2 ANQGSEA. The DNA of the CDR3 is TGCAGCGTTGGGGGGTCTGGTCCTAGCGGGAGTCTAGCCAAAAACATTCAGTACTTC. Protein sequence: CSVGGSGPSGSLAKNIQYF.

The rearrangement joins TRBV27 to TRBJ2-7, with 7 bases that match TRBD2. Germline CDR1 and CDR2: MNHEY and SMNVEV (reference sequence). V lost 5 bases, J lost 4 bases, and 11 bases stayed unmatched. This CDR3 comprises 15 residues. This CDR3 is CASSDNPLAHYEQYF. In nucleotides, the CDR3 is TGTGCCAGCAGTGATAACCCACTAGCGCATTACGAGCAGTACTTC.

In its sample, this clone was seen once. The chain links TRBV4-3 to TRBJ2-2; D is ambiguous. This CDR3 region has 16 residues. Germline V gene sequence: CDR1 LGHNA, CDR2 YSLEER. V lost 2 bases and J lost 0, with 10 bases in between. CDR3 sequence: CASSQSSAPNTGELFF. In DNA form, the CDR3 reads TGCGCCAGCAGCCAATCCAGCGCCCCGAACACCGGGGAGCTGTTTTTT.

The chain has TRBV6-5 and TRBJ1-2, with D possibly TRBD1 on 5 matching bases. V lost 4 bases and J 7 bases, leaving 19 bases between the germline ends. Germline CDR1 MNHEY, CDR2 SVGAGI. This CDR3 comprises 15 residues. CDR3 DNA: TGTGCCAGCAGTTTGGTTCAGCAGGGTTTATCTGGCTACACCTTC. Translation: CASSLVQQGLSGYTF.

The chain employs TRBV4-1 and TRBJ1-2; D gene ambiguous. Germline V gene sequence: CDR1 MGHRA, CDR2 YSYEKL. The CDR3 has 15 residues. V was shortened by 0 bases and J by 8 bases, with 16 bases between the two germline ends. Here the CDR3 DNA reads TGCGCCAGCAGCCAAGATCGAGACATCAAGGACGGCTACACCTTC. This codes for CASSQDRDIKDGYTF.

This rearrangement joins TRBV21-1 to TRBJ1-1; the table assigns TRBD1, which was not confirmed against the DNA. TRBV21-1 is labeled a pseudogene. The CDR3 consists of 16 residues. The CDR3 spells CASSKEGTALRTEAFF. CDR3 nucleotide sequence: TGTGCCAGCAGCAAAGAGGGGACAGCATTGAGAACTGAAGCTTTCTTT.

The genes are TRBV19 and TRBJ1-1; D perhaps matches TRBD1 (6 bases). Trimming pared 4 bases from V and 1 base from J, leaving 13 bases between. CDR1 and CDR2 (germline): LNHDA, SQIVND (reference sequence). This CDR3 has 15 amino acids. CDR3 nucleotides: TGTGCCAGTAGTACCCGCTGGACAGCGAACACTGAAGCTTTCTTT. Its translation: CASSTRWTANTEAFF.

The rearrangement joins TRBV29-1 to TRBJ2-1; 9 bases agree with TRBD1. The CDR3 runs to 12 residues. Germline V CDR1 and CDR2: SQVTM, ANQGSEA. V lost 6 bases, J lost 4 bases, and 1 base stayed unmatched. CDR3: CSVGTGYNEQFF. In DNA form, the CDR3 reads TGCAGCGTGGGGACAGGGTACAATGAGCAGTTCTTC.

The chain combines TRBV2 with TRBJ2-7; D possibly matches TRBD1 or TRBD2 (5 bases each). This CDR3 is built from 14 residues. Trimming shortened V by 4 bases and J by 3 bases, and 13 bases separated the two germline ends. Per germline, CDR1 SNHLY and CDR2 FYNNEI. The CDR3 reads CASSVPGRSYEQYF. Here the CDR3 DNA reads TGTGCCAGCAGTGTTCCAGGGAGAAGCTACGAGCAGTACTTC.

This clone was observed at least ten times. This rearrangement joins TRBV7-9 to TRBJ2-7; a weak D match, TRBD1 (7 bases). This CDR3 spans 14 amino acids. The germline V and J ends were trimmed by 4 bases and 7 bases, with 17 bases remaining between them. Germline V gene sequence: CDR1 SEHNR, CDR2 FQNEAQ (reference sequence). CDR3 amino acids: CASSSDRDAGEQYF. The DNA for the CDR3 is TGTGCCAGCAGCTCCGACAGGGATGCGGGGGAGCAGTACTTC. The complete variable domain, with remaining parts taken from reference TRBV7-9 and TRBJ2-7, reads DTGVSQNPRHKITKRGQNVTFRCDPISEHNRLYWYRQTLGQGPEFLTYFQNEAQLEKSRLLSDRFSAERPKGSFSTLEIQRTEQGDSAMYLCASSSDRDAGEQYFGPGTRLTVT.

The chain uses TRBV21-1 and TRBJ2-5; the table gives TRBD1 as D, unverified against the DNA. TRBV21-1 counts as a pseudogene. The length of the CDR3 is 14 residues. The CDR3 DNA is TGTGCCAGCAGCAAAGACAGGTTCCAAGAGACCCAGTACTTC. Its translation: CASSKDRFQETQYF.

The chain joins TRBV5-1 to TRBJ2-2; tentatively, D is TRBD1 (6 bases). The CDR3 spans 14 residues. CDR1 is SGHRS, CDR2 YFSETQ, per germline. V dropped 3 bases and J dropped 1 base, with 7 bases sitting between them. Written as DNA, the CDR3 is TGCGCCAGCAGCTCGGGACAGAACACCGGGGAGCTGTTTTTT. The encoded protein is CASSSGQNTGELFF.

This chain connects TRBV28 to TRBJ1-5; the match to TRBD1 covers 9 bases. Per germline, CDR1 MDHEN and CDR2 SYDVKM. Trimming took 4 bases from V and 6 from J; bases not matched to a gene: 10. The length of the CDR3 is 16 residues. The CDR3 DNA reads TGTGCCAGCAGTTCCTTCCGGGGACAGGGTTTTCAGCCCCAGCATTTT. It specifies CASSSFRGQGFQPQHF.

The rearrangement joins TRBV11-2 to TRBJ1-1, with a weak D call TRBD1 (5 bases). V gave up 0 bases and J gave up 3 bases, with 8 bases separating them. There are 14 residues in the CDR3. CDR1 and CDR2 from the germline V gene are SGHAT and FQNNGV. The CDR3 spells CASSLDRGYTEAFF. The CDR3 bases are TGTGCCAGCAGCTTAGATCGGGGCTACACTGAAGCTTTCTTT.

The rearrangement links TRBV9 to TRBJ2-2; 7 bases map to TRBD2. This CDR3 is 14 amino acids long. V dropped 6 bases and J dropped 3; count of bases not matched to a gene: 5. Germline values: CDR1 SGDLS, CDR2 YYNGEE. This CDR3 is CASKGREYTGELFF. The CDR3 nucleotides read TGTGCCAGCAAAGGGCGGGAGTACACCGGGGAGCTGTTTTTT.

The chain joins TRBV4-1 to TRBJ1-1; TRBD1 matches at 8 bases. The CDR3 length is 14 residues. V shed 3 bases, J shed 8 bases, and the junction held 8 bases outside the gene matches. Germline loops: CDR1 MGHRA, CDR2 YSYEKL. CDR3 in amino acids: CASSQDREGTEAFF. The CDR3 coding sequence is TGCGCCAGCAGCCAGGACAGGGAGGGAACCGAAGCTTTCTTT.

The V and J genes are TRBV7-2 and TRBJ1-2; D gene unclear. The CDR3 has 13 amino acids. Trimming cost V 5 bases and J 4 bases, with 11 bases left between them. From germline, CDR1 is SGHTA and CDR2 FQGNSA. In DNA form, the CDR3 reads TGTGCCAGCAGCAGAGATAGATCCTATGGCTACACCTTC. Its protein product is CASSRDRSYGYTF.

In its sample, this clone was seen once. The chain recombines TRBV27 with TRBJ1-5, with TRBD1 as a possible D gene (5 bases). The CDR3 is 14 amino acids. The V gene lost 9 bases and the J gene lost 4 bases, with 16 bases spanning the gap. Per germline, CDR1 MNHEY and CDR2 SMNVEV (reference sequence). The CDR3 DNA sequence: TGTGCCAGTTGGCTCGGACACCCTAATCAGCCCCAGCATTTT. The encoded protein is CASWLGHPNQPQHF.

This clone was detected only a few times. The V call is TRBV14, the J call TRBJ2-5; TRBD1 is a possible D gene (6 bases). This CDR3 spans 17 amino acids. The germline V gene has CDR1 SGHDN and CDR2 FVKESK. Trimming cost V 1 base and J 3 bases, with 18 bases left between them. In DNA, the CDR3 is TGTGCCAGCAGCCAAGGTTATACAGGGTCCCTGAAAGAGACCCAGTACTTC. It encodes CASSQGYTGSLKETQYF.

Within the sample, this clone is large. The chain joins TRBV4-3 to TRBJ1-3, with unresolved D. V lost 0 bases and J lost 2, with 11 bases in between. Germline CDR1 is LGHNA and CDR2 is YSLEER. The length of the CDR3 is 16 residues. Here the CDR3 reads CASSQDVGSAGNTIYF. Here the CDR3 DNA reads TGCGCCAGCAGCCAAGATGTGGGTTCCGCTGGAAACACCATATATTTT.

The rearrangement joins TRBV14 to TRBJ2-7; 10 bases are shared with TRBD2. The CDR3 spans 18 residues. Germline V gives CDR1 SGHDN, CDR2 FVKESK. J lost 0 bases, V lost 3 bases, and 11 bases had no gene match. CDR3 in DNA: TGTGCCAGCAGCCATGCGACAGGACCTAGCGGGAGCTCCTACGAGCAGTACTTC. The encoded protein is CASSHATGPSGSSYEQYF.